This T cell receptor beta chain is from a study of T cells in localized non-small cell lung cancer. Study-wide points: Adjacent lung had a median roughly 50 of the 100 largest tumor clones.

This clone was detected a few times. No antigen is known for it. The method was immunoSEQ multiplex PCR; TCRdb's version includes in-frame clones alone and lacks a portion of them. The repertoire holds 2,000 to 3,000 clones, with 20% to 25% as singletons. CDR1 and CDR2 (germline): SGHNT, YENEEA. Trimming removed 3 bases from V and 8 bases from J; junction bases left unmatched: 2. The CDR3 totals 14 residues. The input for sequencing was lung tumor tissue, taken before any cancer treatment. The clonotype comes from a man aged 35 to 69 with stage II lung adenocarcinoma. The chain has TRBV11-3 and TRBJ2-1; 12 nucleotides agree with TRBD1. DNA for the CDR3: TGTGCCAGCAGCTTGGGGACAGGGGGCGATGAGCAGTTCTTC. Amino acids: CASSLGTGGDEQFF.